The rows below give T cell receptor beta chains drawn from one sample of a study of shared clonotypes between healthy human individuals. Using immunoSEQ multiplex PCR, the repertoire was profiled, and TCRdb retains in-frame clones only, with some absent. The data hold 2 million to 3 million clones, with 90% to 95% observed a single time. Sequencing was performed on naive CD4+ T cells from PBMCs. These receptor sequences come from a man aged 18 to 30 in good health. Some clones in this sample may be carry-over from other donors' samples. Both conserved end residues are part of each CDR3. A D gene is named only where the DNA matches it firmly. Clone size is not always given. Where it is, it says once, few, many or a class for expanded clones.

d_call: -
v_call: TRBV28
cdr3_length: 11
clone_size: once
j_call: TRBJ1-3
cdr3_aa: CAARDGNTIYF
cdr3_nt: TGTGCCGCCCGCGATGGGAACACCATATATTTT

d_call: -
v_call: TRBV29-1
cdr3_length: 12
clone_size: once
j_call: TRBJ2-1
cdr3_aa: CSVSEGSNEQFF
cdr3_nt: TGCAGCGTCTCCGAGGGCAGCAATGAGCAGTTCTTC

d_call: -
v_call: TRBV5-1
cdr3_length: 13
clone_size: -
j_call: TRBJ2-1
cdr3_aa: CASSLLGFNEQFF
cdr3_nt: TGCGCCAGCAGCCTATTAGGTTTCAATGAGCAGTTCTTC

d_call: -
v_call: TRBV7-2
cdr3_length: 13
clone_size: -
j_call: TRBJ1-4
cdr3_aa: CASSSYPGGKLFF
cdr3_nt: TGTGCCAGCAGCTCCTACCCCGGAGGAAAACTGTTTTTT

d_call: -
v_call: TRBV7-9
cdr3_length: 14
clone_size: once
j_call: TRBJ2-2
cdr3_aa: CASSGSRGTGELFF
cdr3_nt: TGTGCCAGCAGCGGATCTAGGGGGACCGGGGAGCTGTTTTTT

d_call: -
v_call: TRBV5-1
cdr3_length: 15
clone_size: -
j_call: TRBJ2-2
cdr3_aa: CASSPAHGAAGELFF
cdr3_nt: TGCGCCAGCAGCCCGGCCCATGGGGCGGCCGGGGAGCTGTTTTTT

d_call: -
v_call: TRBV29-1
cdr3_length: 14
clone_size: -
j_call: TRBJ1-2
cdr3_aa: CSVAIGTQGIGYTF
cdr3_nt: TGCAGCGTTGCCATCGGGACCCAAGGGATCGGCTACACCTTC

d_call: -
v_call: TRBV2
cdr3_length: 14
clone_size: -
j_call: TRBJ2-3
cdr3_aa: CASTPFAFTDTQYF
cdr3_nt: TGTGCCAGCACCCCGTTCGCGTTCACAGATACGCAGTATTTT

d_call: -
v_call: TRBV6-1
cdr3_length: 13
clone_size: -
j_call: TRBJ1-1
cdr3_aa: CASSEKVGDEAFF
cdr3_nt: TGTGCCAGCAGTGAAAAGGTTGGCGATGAAGCTTTCTTT

d_call: -
v_call: TRBV5-6
cdr3_length: 14
clone_size: -
j_call: TRBJ2-7
cdr3_aa: CASGRTLEKGEQYF
cdr3_nt: TGTGCCAGCGGAAGGACATTGGAGAAGGGCGAGCAGTACTTC

d_call: TRBD2
v_call: TRBV2
cdr3_length: 14
clone_size: once
j_call: TRBJ2-1
cdr3_aa: CASSPGLAGNYRLF
cdr3_nt: TGTGCCAGCAGCCCGGGACTAGCGGGAAATTACCGCCTCTTC

d_call: -
v_call: TRBV29-1
cdr3_length: 12
clone_size: -
j_call: TRBJ2-3
cdr3_aa: CSVGTLTDTQYF
cdr3_nt: TGCAGCGTCGGGACCCTAACAGATACGCAGTATTTT

d_call: TRBD2
v_call: TRBV6-1
cdr3_length: 16
clone_size: -
j_call: TRBJ2-2
cdr3_aa: CASSGWAGVNTGELFF
cdr3_nt: TGTGCCAGCAGTGGGTGGGCGGGAGTTAACACCGGGGAGCTGTTTTTT

d_call: -
v_call: TRBV20-1
cdr3_length: 11
clone_size: -
j_call: TRBJ1-2
cdr3_aa: CSARSPGGYTF
cdr3_nt: TGCAGTGCTAGGTCCCCCGGCGGCTACACCTTC

d_call: -
v_call: TRBV7-2
cdr3_length: 13
clone_size: -
j_call: TRBJ1-5
cdr3_aa: CASSFFVDQPQHF
cdr3_nt: TGTGCCAGCAGCTTTTTTGTGGATCAGCCCCAGCATTTT

d_call: -
v_call: TRBV5-1
cdr3_length: 15
clone_size: once
j_call: TRBJ2-2
cdr3_aa: CASSYPSGATGELFF
cdr3_nt: TGCGCCAGCAGCTACCCCTCGGGCGCCACCGGGGAGCTGTTTTTT

d_call: -
v_call: TRBV7-9
cdr3_length: 14
clone_size: few
j_call: TRBJ1-4
cdr3_aa: CASSLFATNEKLFF
cdr3_nt: TGTGCCAGCAGCTTATTTGCAACTAATGAAAAACTGTTTTTT

d_call: TRBD2
v_call: TRBV7-2
cdr3_length: 14
clone_size: -
j_call: TRBJ2-7
cdr3_aa: CASRTGLADYEQYF
cdr3_nt: TGTGCCAGCAGAACGGGACTAGCGGACTACGAGCAGTACTTC

d_call: -
v_call: TRBV11-3
cdr3_length: 13
clone_size: -
j_call: TRBJ2-3
cdr3_aa: CASSRQNTDTQYF
cdr3_nt: TGTGCCAGCAGCCGACAGAACACAGATACGCAGTATTTT

d_call: -
v_call: TRBV9
cdr3_length: 13
clone_size: -
j_call: TRBJ2-5
cdr3_aa: CASTAAGQETQYF
cdr3_nt: TGTGCCAGCACGGCCGCGGGACAAGAGACCCAGTACTTC

d_call: TRBD2
v_call: TRBV5-4
cdr3_length: 16
clone_size: -
j_call: TRBJ2-7
cdr3_aa: CASRAGTSGRLSEQYF
cdr3_nt: TGTGCCAGCAGGGCCGGGACTAGCGGGAGGCTTTCCGAGCAGTACTTC

d_call: TRBD2
v_call: TRBV5-6
cdr3_length: 16
clone_size: -
j_call: TRBJ2-1
cdr3_aa: CASSVQSPTSGGEQFF
cdr3_nt: TGTGCCAGCAGCGTACAGAGTCCGACTAGCGGGGGCGAGCAGTTCTTC

d_call: TRBD1
v_call: TRBV28
cdr3_length: 17
clone_size: -
j_call: TRBJ1-1
cdr3_aa: CASSLGQGLSENTEAFF
cdr3_nt: TGTGCCAGCAGCCTAGGACAGGGGCTTTCTGAGAACACTGAAGCTTTCTTT

d_call: -
v_call: TRBV18
cdr3_length: 16
clone_size: -
j_call: TRBJ1-5
cdr3_aa: CASSPDGTTRNQPQHF
cdr3_nt: TGTGCCAGCTCACCAGACGGGACCACAAGAAATCAGCCCCAGCATTTT

d_call: -
v_call: TRBV15
cdr3_length: 16
clone_size: -
j_call: TRBJ1-4
cdr3_aa: CATSRDRGRTNEKLFF
cdr3_nt: TGTGCCACCAGCAGAGACCGAGGGCGGACTAATGAAAAACTGTTTTTT

d_call: TRBD2
v_call: TRBV30
cdr3_length: 14
clone_size: -
j_call: TRBJ2-7
cdr3_aa: CAWTRLAGVYEQYF
cdr3_nt: TGTGCCTGGACCCGACTAGCGGGAGTCTACGAGCAGTACTTC

d_call: TRBD1
v_call: TRBV10-2
cdr3_length: 16
clone_size: -
j_call: TRBJ1-2
cdr3_aa: CASSDPRQGPNYGYTF
cdr3_nt: TGCGCCAGCAGTGACCCCCGACAGGGGCCTAACTATGGCTACACCTTC

d_call: -
v_call: TRBV5-1
cdr3_length: 16
clone_size: -
j_call: TRBJ2-4
cdr3_aa: CASSSAPGTPKNIQYF
cdr3_nt: TGCGCCAGCAGCTCAGCGCCAGGGACCCCCAAAAACATTCAGTACTTC

d_call: TRBD2
v_call: TRBV7-6
cdr3_length: 15
clone_size: -
j_call: TRBJ2-1
cdr3_aa: CASSPYSGNTNEQFF
cdr3_nt: TGTGCCAGCAGCCCTTATAGCGGGAACACCAATGAGCAGTTCTTC

d_call: -
v_call: TRBV7-9
cdr3_length: 15
clone_size: -
j_call: TRBJ1-2
cdr3_aa: CASSLASGRDYGYTF
cdr3_nt: TGTGCCAGCAGCTTAGCCAGCGGCAGGGACTATGGCTACACCTTC

d_call: -
v_call: TRBV4-1
cdr3_length: 17
clone_size: -
j_call: TRBJ1-5
cdr3_aa: CASSQFDVRYSNQPQHF
cdr3_nt: TGCGCCAGCAGCCAGTTCGACGTTCGCTATAGCAATCAGCCCCAGCATTTT

d_call: -
v_call: TRBV28
cdr3_length: 15
clone_size: -
j_call: TRBJ2-5
cdr3_aa: CASTPGTGRPETQYF
cdr3_nt: TGTGCCAGCACCCCCGGAACAGGCCGACCCGAGACCCAGTACTTC

d_call: -
v_call: TRBV11-2
cdr3_length: 15
clone_size: -
j_call: TRBJ1-1
cdr3_aa: CASSFYPPNGTEAFF
cdr3_nt: TGTGCCAGCAGCTTTTACCCCCCCAACGGCACTGAAGCTTTCTTT

d_call: -
v_call: TRBV29-1
cdr3_length: 11
clone_size: -
j_call: TRBJ1-1
cdr3_aa: CSVSWDTEAFF
cdr3_nt: TGCAGCGTTTCCTGGGACACTGAAGCTTTCTTT

d_call: -
v_call: TRBV11-3
cdr3_length: 13
clone_size: few
j_call: TRBJ2-1
cdr3_aa: CASSLEPYNEQFF
cdr3_nt: TGTGCCAGCAGCTTAGAGCCCTACAATGAGCAGTTCTTC

d_call: -
v_call: TRBV7-9
cdr3_length: 12
clone_size: -
j_call: TRBJ2-3
cdr3_aa: CASSAAGDTQYF
cdr3_nt: TGTGCCAGCAGCGCAGCGGGAGATACGCAGTATTTT

d_call: -
v_call: TRBV5-7
cdr3_length: 16
clone_size: -
j_call: TRBJ2-3
cdr3_aa: CASSLFGPDPSDTQYF
cdr3_nt: TGTGCCAGCAGCTTGTTTGGGCCCGACCCCTCAGATACGCAGTATTTT

d_call: -
v_call: TRBV21-1
cdr3_length: 14
clone_size: -
j_call: TRBJ2-7
cdr3_aa: CASSTGTGPYEQYF
cdr3_nt: TGTGCCAGCAGCACCGGGACAGGACCCTACGAGCAGTACTTC

d_call: -
v_call: TRBV7-2
cdr3_length: 13
clone_size: few
j_call: TRBJ2-1
cdr3_aa: CASSYAEYNEQFF
cdr3_nt: TGTGCCAGCAGCTACGCAGAGTACAATGAGCAGTTCTTC

d_call: TRBD1
v_call: TRBV2
cdr3_length: 13
clone_size: -
j_call: TRBJ2-7
cdr3_aa: CASRTGDQYEQYF
cdr3_nt: TGTGCCAGCAGGACAGGGGACCAATACGAGCAGTACTTC

d_call: -
v_call: TRBV19
cdr3_length: 18
clone_size: -
j_call: TRBJ1-1
cdr3_aa: CASKTGRAGGLWNTEAFF
cdr3_nt: TGTGCCAGTAAGACCGGCCGCGCGGGGGGCCTTTGGAACACTGAAGCTTTCTTT

d_call: -
v_call: TRBV5-4
cdr3_length: 13
clone_size: -
j_call: TRBJ2-5
cdr3_aa: CASSYRYQETQYF
cdr3_nt: TGTGCCAGCAGCTATAGGTACCAAGAGACCCAGTACTTC

d_call: -
v_call: TRBV25-1
cdr3_length: 13
clone_size: -
j_call: TRBJ2-4
cdr3_aa: CASSEQIGNIQYF
cdr3_nt: TGTGCCAGCAGTGAACAAATCGGGAACATTCAGTACTTC

d_call: -
v_call: TRBV2
cdr3_length: 15
clone_size: -
j_call: TRBJ1-5
cdr3_aa: CASSEGLTRGQPQHF
cdr3_nt: TGTGCCAGCAGTGAAGGACTGACTCGCGGTCAGCCCCAGCATTTT

d_call: -
v_call: TRBV10-3
cdr3_length: 13
clone_size: -
j_call: TRBJ2-3
cdr3_aa: CATWTAPTDTQYF
cdr3_nt: TGTGCCACTTGGACAGCTCCCACAGATACGCAGTATTTT

d_call: -
v_call: TRBV6-5
cdr3_length: 16
clone_size: -
j_call: TRBJ2-2
cdr3_aa: CASSYSGAQTTGELFF
cdr3_nt: TGTGCCAGCAGTTACTCCGGGGCCCAAACTACCGGGGAGCTGTTTTTT

d_call: -
v_call: TRBV7-2
cdr3_length: 14
clone_size: -
j_call: TRBJ2-3
cdr3_aa: CASSLVMSTDTQYF
cdr3_nt: TGTGCCAGCAGCTTAGTTATGTCCACAGATACGCAGTATTTT

d_call: TRBD2
v_call: TRBV9
cdr3_length: 16
clone_size: -
j_call: TRBJ2-3
cdr3_aa: CASSVRKAGDADTQYF
cdr3_nt: TGTGCCAGCAGCGTGAGGAAAGCGGGAGACGCAGATACGCAGTATTTT

d_call: -
v_call: TRBV4-2
cdr3_length: 16
clone_size: few
j_call: TRBJ1-5
cdr3_aa: CASSQGPGPGNQPQHF
cdr3_nt: TGTGCCAGCAGCCAGGGCCCGGGGCCCGGCAATCAGCCCCAGCATTTT

d_call: TRBD1
v_call: TRBV9
cdr3_length: 16
clone_size: -
j_call: TRBJ1-2
cdr3_aa: CASSVDPGQGAGGYTF
cdr3_nt: TGTGCCAGCAGCGTAGATCCGGGACAGGGGGCTGGAGGCTACACCTTC

d_call: -
v_call: TRBV5-1
cdr3_length: 15
clone_size: -
j_call: TRBJ1-1
cdr3_aa: CASSKSSRSNTEAFF
cdr3_nt: TGCGCCAGCAGCAAATCGTCCCGGTCTAACACTGAAGCTTTCTTT

d_call: -
v_call: TRBV5-1
cdr3_length: 16
clone_size: -
j_call: TRBJ2-3
cdr3_aa: CASSRTVPASTDTQYF
cdr3_nt: TGCGCCAGCAGCCGGACTGTTCCTGCTAGCACAGATACGCAGTATTTT

d_call: TRBD2
v_call: TRBV30
cdr3_length: 15
clone_size: -
j_call: TRBJ2-7
cdr3_aa: CAWTSGLAQTYEQYF
cdr3_nt: TGTGCCTGGACTTCGGGACTAGCGCAGACCTACGAGCAGTACTTC

d_call: TRBD1
v_call: TRBV19
cdr3_length: 15
clone_size: -
j_call: TRBJ1-2
cdr3_aa: CASSETGAHNYGYTF
cdr3_nt: TGTGCCAGTAGTGAGACAGGGGCCCATAACTATGGCTACACCTTC